This entry lists 22 T cell receptor beta chains sequenced from one sample in a study of cytomegalovirus exposure and HLA in healthy donors. The assay was immunoSEQ multiplex PCR, and TCRdb's table has in-frame clones only and misses some. The sample includes tens of thousands of clones, 85% of them seen just once. The sequenced sample was PBMCs. The receptor source for this set is a man between 18 and 35 years old in good health and CMV-seropositive.

The rearrangement links TRBV9 to TRBJ1-1; unclear D gene. V shed 3 bases and J shed 5 bases, with 17 bases lying between them. This CDR3 has 15 residues. Per the germline V gene, CDR1 is SGDLS and CDR2 is YYNGEE. The CDR3 reads CASSALQMGDTEAFF. CDR3 in DNA: TGTGCCAGCAGCGCCTTACAAATGGGAGATACTGAAGCTTTCTTT.

This clone came up a few times. The chain carries TRBV18 and TRBJ1-2; a weak D match, TRBD1 (6 bases). V was clipped by 6 bases and J by 2 bases, with 13 bases between them. CDR1 and CDR2 (germline): KGHSH, LQKENI. The CDR3 has 14 residues. The CDR3 DNA reads TGTGCCAGCTCGAAGAGACAGGAAAACTATGGCTACACCTTC. Translation: CASSKRQENYGYTF.

The chain couples TRBV30 to TRBJ2-5; D unclear. Germline CDR1 is GTSNPN and CDR2 is SVGIG (reference sequence). The CDR3 spans 12 residues. Trimming took off 0 bases at V and 5 bases at J, with 7 bases between the two ends. The CDR3 reads CAWSVLGETQYF. In nucleotides, the CDR3 is TGTGCCTGGAGTGTACTCGGTGAGACCCAGTACTTC.

The rearrangement joins TRBV5-6 to TRBJ1-2, with TRBD1 matching over 7 bases. J was trimmed by 8 bases and V by 0 bases; bases with no gene match: 4. Per the germline V gene, CDR1 is SGHDT and CDR2 is YYEEEE. The CDR3 contains 13 residues. The CDR3 nucleotides are TGTGCCAGCAGCTTGGTAGGGGGCGGAGGCTACACCTTC. Translation gives CASSLVGGGGYTF.

The chain links TRBV5-6 to TRBJ2-5; D might be TRBD1 (5 bases). Trimming took 0 bases from V and 1 from J, leaving 16 bases between them. CDR1 and CDR2 from the germline V gene are SGHDT and YYEEEE. This CDR3 is 17 amino acids long. The CDR3 spells CASSLGQTIISQETQYF. CDR3 in DNA: TGTGCCAGCAGCTTGGGACAGACAATCATTTCCCAAGAGACCCAGTACTTC.

The chain combines TRBV28 with TRBJ1-5; a weak D match, TRBD1 (6 bases). The CDR3 is 16 amino acids. CDR1 and CDR2 from the germline V gene are MDHEN and SYDVKM. Trimming shortened V by 3 bases and J by 3 bases, and 15 bases separated the two germline ends. For the CDR3, the DNA is TGTGCCAGCAGTTTTGTAGGGGGGGCAGTCAATCAGCCCCAGCATTTT. Protein: CASSFVGGAVNQPQHF.

The chain recombines TRBV27 with TRBJ2-7; TRBD2 matches 12 bases. Per germline, CDR1 MNHEY and CDR2 SMNVEV (reference sequence). The CDR3 totals 19 residues. The V gene end was trimmed by 6 bases and the J gene end by 6 bases; junction bases not matched to a gene: 21. The CDR3 here is CASSPLRDRGTSGRCEQYV. DNA of the CDR3: TGTGCCAGCAGCCCTTTACGGGACAGGGGAACTAGCGGGAGGTGCGAGCAGTACGTC.

The chain carries TRBV5-1 and TRBJ2-3; the D is unclear. V lost 2 bases, J lost 2 bases, and 9 bases lay in between. The CDR3 has 14 amino acids. CDR1 SGHRS and CDR2 YFSETQ come from the germline V gene. CDR3 DNA: TGCGCCAGCAGCTTTAGCTATCACACAGATACGCAGTATTTT. Translation gives CASSFSYHTDTQYF.

The genes are TRBV5-4 and TRBJ2-5; D unresolved. V lost 0 bases, J lost 1 base, and 13 bases lay in between. CDR3 length: 16 residues. Germline V gene lookup returns CDR1 SGHNT and CDR2 YYREEE (reference sequence). CDR3 coding DNA: TGTGCCAGCAGCTTGGAAAGCGAGTTGGTCCAAGAGACCCAGTACTTC. Protein product: CASSLESELVQETQYF.

The chain links TRBV28 to TRBJ1-5; D call uncertain. Trimming pared 3 bases from V and 3 bases from J, leaving 24 bases between. The CDR3 extends over 19 amino acids. The V gene's germline CDR1 is MDHEN and CDR2 SYDVKM. CDR3 coding DNA: TGTGCCAGCAGTTTGGTGCCGGGCACAGAGGGAACCGACAATCAGCCCCAGCATTTT. Amino acids: CASSLVPGTEGTDNQPQHF.

This clone was counted between two and nine times. The rearrangement joins TRBV28 to TRBJ2-3; 9 bases fit TRBD1. Germline V lookup: CDR1 MDHEN, CDR2 SYDVKM. The ends lost 4 bases at V and 2 bases at J; junction bases unmatched: 4. The CDR3 is 15 residues long. The CDR3 DNA follows: TGTGCCAGCAGTTCCGGGACAGGGACCACAGATACGCAGTATTTT. Translation gives CASSSGTGTTDTQYF.

This clone is a singleton in its sample. The chain has TRBV6-1 and TRBJ1-2, with D perhaps matching TRBD1 (5 bases). The CDR3 consists of 15 residues. Trimming took off 8 bases at V and 5 bases at J, with 21 bases between the two ends. Per germline, CDR1 MNHNS and CDR2 SASEGT. Here the CDR3 reads CASVPGVGRIYGYTF. The CDR3 DNA reads TGTGCCAGCGTCCCGGGGGTGGGTCGCATTTATGGCTACACCTTC.

The chain recombines TRBV27 with TRBJ2-5; no firm D call. The germline gives CDR1 MNHEY, CDR2 SMNVEV (reference sequence). This CDR3 contains 17 residues. Trimming pared 7 bases from V and 0 bases from J, leaving 21 bases between. Written as DNA, the CDR3 is TGTGCCAGCATCTCCCTAGAAGGCAGAGCCAACCAAGAGACCCAGTACTTC. Amino acid sequence: CASISLEGRANQETQYF.

This clone was seen only a few times. V is TRBV7-9 and J is TRBJ2-7; TRBD1 is a possible D gene (6 bases). Germline V gene lookup returns CDR1 SEHNR and CDR2 FQNEAQ (reference sequence). The CDR3 has 12 residues. The ends were cut back, 5 bases at V and 3 bases at J, with 8 bases in the middle. The CDR3 DNA is TGTGCCAGCAGCGTACAGGGCTACGAGCAGTACTTC. Translation: CASSVQGYEQYF.

This clone appeared a single time. The chain couples TRBV4-1 to TRBJ2-2, with D perhaps matching TRBD1 (5 bases). Germline values: CDR1 MGHRA, CDR2 YSYEKL. The CDR3 spans 15 residues. The V gene lost 4 bases and the J gene lost 2 bases, with 11 bases spanning the gap. This CDR3 is CASSLQDGNTGELFF. The CDR3 coding sequence is TGCGCCAGCAGCCTACAGGACGGCAACACCGGGGAGCTGTTTTTT.

This chain connects TRBV19 to TRBJ2-1; 14 bases match TRBD2. CDR1 and CDR2 from the germline V gene are LNHDA and SQIVND (reference sequence). This CDR3 region has 14 residues. The junction had 5 bases not matched to a gene; V was cut back by 3 bases and J by 13 bases. The CDR3 DNA sequence: TGTGCCAGTAGTATCGGACTAGCGGGAGGAATACAGTTCTTC. Protein product: CASSIGLAGGIQFF. Combining the CDR3 with reference TRBV19 and TRBJ2-1 gives the whole variable domain DGGITQSPKYLFRKEGQNVTLSCEQNLNHDAMYWYRQDPGQGLRLIYYSQIVNDFQKGDIAEGYSVSREKKESFPLTVTSAQKNPTAFYLCASSIGLAGGIQFFGPGTRLTVL.

The chain recombines TRBV5-1 with TRBJ2-5; D call uncertain. This CDR3 comprises 13 residues. Trimming pared 0 bases from V and 5 bases from J, leaving 8 bases between. Germline values: CDR1 SGHRS, CDR2 YFSETQ. The CDR3 spells CASSLVYGETQYF. In DNA, the CDR3 is TGCGCCAGCAGCTTGGTTTACGGGGAGACCCAGTACTTC.

The J gene is TRBJ1-2, the V gene TRBV5-6; D is possibly TRBD1 (5 bases). CDR1 and CDR2 (germline): SGHDT, YYEEEE. V was shortened by 0 bases and J by 8 bases, with 11 bases between the two germline ends. The CDR3 length is 13 residues. The CDR3: CASSLVFGGGYTF. CDR3 in DNA: TGTGCCAGCAGCTTGGTTTTTGGGGGGGGCTACACCTTC.

This clone appeared a few times. The V call is TRBV30, the J call TRBJ2-2; tentatively, D is TRBD2 (5 bases). The CDR3 sequence is 10 residues long. Germline V gene lookup returns CDR1 GTSNPN and CDR2 SVGIG (reference sequence). CDR3: CGSGTGELFF. CDR3 nucleotides: TGTGGGAGCGGCACCGGGGAGCTGTTTTTT.

This chain connects TRBV5-6 to TRBJ2-2, with 9 bases aligning to TRBD1. The CDR3 covers 17 residues. The V gene's germline CDR1 is SGHDT and CDR2 YYEEEE. V lost 4 bases, J lost 8 bases, and 15 bases stayed unmatched. CDR3 protein: CASSPYGTGIIVGELFF. In nucleotides, the CDR3 is TGTGCCAGCAGCCCGTACGGGACAGGGATTATTGTAGGGGAGCTGTTTTTT.

J is TRBJ2-2 and V is TRBV28, with D possibly being TRBD1 (5 bases). Trimming pared 6 bases from V and 5 bases from J, leaving 16 bases between. The germline gives CDR1 MDHEN, CDR2 SYDVKM. This CDR3 region has 15 residues. This chain's CDR3 is CASRLLSPGTGELFF. CDR3 in DNA: TGTGCCAGCAGACTTTTATCCCCAGGGACCGGGGAGCTGTTTTTT.

This rearrangement joins TRBV18 to TRBJ2-3; 8 bases line up with TRBD1. Germline loops: CDR1 KGHSH, CDR2 LQKENI. The CDR3 has 15 residues. The J segment lost 6 bases and the V segment lost 1 base, leaving 6 bases of the junction unmatched. CDR3 sequence (DNA): TGTGCCAGCTCACCACTCCAGGGGGCGGGGGATACGCAGTATTTT. Its protein is CASSPLQGAGDTQYF.